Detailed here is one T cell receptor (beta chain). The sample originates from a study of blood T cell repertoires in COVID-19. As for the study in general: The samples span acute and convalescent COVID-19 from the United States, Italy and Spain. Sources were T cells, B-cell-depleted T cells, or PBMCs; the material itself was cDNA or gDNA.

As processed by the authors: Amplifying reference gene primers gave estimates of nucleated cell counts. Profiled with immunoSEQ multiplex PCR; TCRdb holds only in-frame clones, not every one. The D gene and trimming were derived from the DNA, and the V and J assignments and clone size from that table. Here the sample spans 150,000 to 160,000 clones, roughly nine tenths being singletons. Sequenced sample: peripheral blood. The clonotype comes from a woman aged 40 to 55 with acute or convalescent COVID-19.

CDR3 residues: CASSYSRGTGELFF. The CDR3 DNA is TGTGCCAGCAGCTACAGTAGGGGCACCGGGGAGCTGTTTTTT. J is TRBJ2-2 and V is TRBV7-9; tentative D call: TRBD1 (5 bases). V was cut by 4 bases and J by 4 bases, with 10 bases left in between. CDR1 and CDR2 (germline): SEHNR, FQNEAQ (reference sequence). This CDR3 comprises 14 residues.